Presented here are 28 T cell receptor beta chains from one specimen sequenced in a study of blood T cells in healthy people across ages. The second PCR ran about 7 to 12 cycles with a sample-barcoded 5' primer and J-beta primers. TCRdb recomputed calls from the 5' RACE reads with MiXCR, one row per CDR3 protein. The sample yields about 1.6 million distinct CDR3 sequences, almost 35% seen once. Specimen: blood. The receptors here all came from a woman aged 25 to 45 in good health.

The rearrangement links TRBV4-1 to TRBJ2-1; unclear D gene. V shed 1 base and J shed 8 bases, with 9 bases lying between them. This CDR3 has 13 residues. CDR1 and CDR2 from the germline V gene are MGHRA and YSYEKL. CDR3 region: CASSQVPWDEQFF. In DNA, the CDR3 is TGCGCCAGCAGCCAAGTTCCCTGGGATGAGCAGTTCTTC.

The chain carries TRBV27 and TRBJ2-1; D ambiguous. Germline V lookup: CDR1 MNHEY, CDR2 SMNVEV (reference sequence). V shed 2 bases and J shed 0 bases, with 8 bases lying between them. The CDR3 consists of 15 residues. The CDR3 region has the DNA TGTGCCAGCAGTTTAATGGCGGACTCCTACAATGAGCAGTTCTTC. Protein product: CASSLMADSYNEQFF.

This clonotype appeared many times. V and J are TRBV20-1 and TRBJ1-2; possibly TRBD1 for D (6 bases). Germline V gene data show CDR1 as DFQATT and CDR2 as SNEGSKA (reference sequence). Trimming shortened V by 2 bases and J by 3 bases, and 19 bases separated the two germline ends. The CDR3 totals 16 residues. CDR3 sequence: CSARPHVTRGDYGYTF. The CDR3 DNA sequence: TGCAGTGCTAGACCACATGTCACCAGGGGAGACTATGGCTACACCTTC.

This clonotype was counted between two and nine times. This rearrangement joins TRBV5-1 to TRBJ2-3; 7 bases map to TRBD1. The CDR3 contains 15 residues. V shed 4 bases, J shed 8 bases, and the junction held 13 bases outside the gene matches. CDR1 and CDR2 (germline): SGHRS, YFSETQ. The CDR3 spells CASSDTGTAWSTQYF. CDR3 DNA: TGCGCCAGCAGCGACACCGGGACAGCTTGGTCTACGCAGTATTTT.

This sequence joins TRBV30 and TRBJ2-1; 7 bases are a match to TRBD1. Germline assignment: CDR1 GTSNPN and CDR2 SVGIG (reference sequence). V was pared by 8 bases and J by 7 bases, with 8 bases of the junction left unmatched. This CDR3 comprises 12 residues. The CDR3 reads CAGGQNRNEQFF. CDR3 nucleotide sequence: TGTGCCGGGGGACAGAACCGAAATGAGCAGTTCTTC.

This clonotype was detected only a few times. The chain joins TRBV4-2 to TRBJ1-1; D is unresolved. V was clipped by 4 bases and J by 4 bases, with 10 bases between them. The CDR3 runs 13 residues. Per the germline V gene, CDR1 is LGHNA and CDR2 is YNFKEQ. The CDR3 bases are TGTGCCAGCAGCCTATTGAAGGGCACTGAAGCTTTCTTT. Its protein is CASSLLKGTEAFF.

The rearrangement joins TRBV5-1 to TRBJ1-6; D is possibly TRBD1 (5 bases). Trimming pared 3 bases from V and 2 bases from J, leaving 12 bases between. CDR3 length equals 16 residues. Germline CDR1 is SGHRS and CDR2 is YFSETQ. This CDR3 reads CASSSGVFAYNSPLHF. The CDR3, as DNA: TGCGCCAGCAGCTCGGGGGTATTCGCCTATAATTCACCCCTCCACTTT. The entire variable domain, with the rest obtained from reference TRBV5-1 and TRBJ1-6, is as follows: KAGVTQTPRYLIKTRGQQVTLSCSPISGHRSVSWYQQTPGQGLQFLFEYFSETQRNKGNFPGRFSGRQFSNSRSEMNVSTLELGDSALYLCASSSGVFAYNSPLHFGNGTRLTVT.

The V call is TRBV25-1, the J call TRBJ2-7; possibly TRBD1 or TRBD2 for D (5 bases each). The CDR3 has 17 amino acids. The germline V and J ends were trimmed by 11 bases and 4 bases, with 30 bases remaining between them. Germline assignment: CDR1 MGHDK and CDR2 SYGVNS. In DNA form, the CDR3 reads TGTGCCGCCTGCAAGCCCCCATGGGGACCGACCCCTTACGAGCAGTACTTC. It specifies CAACKPPWGPTPYEQYF.

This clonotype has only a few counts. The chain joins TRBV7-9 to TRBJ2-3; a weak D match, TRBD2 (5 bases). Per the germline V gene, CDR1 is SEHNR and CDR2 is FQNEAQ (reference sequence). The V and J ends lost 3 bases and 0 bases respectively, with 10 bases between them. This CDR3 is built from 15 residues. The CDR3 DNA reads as TGTGCCAGCAGCTTCGGACTCGGAAGCACAGATACGCAGTATTTT. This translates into CASSFGLGSTDTQYF.

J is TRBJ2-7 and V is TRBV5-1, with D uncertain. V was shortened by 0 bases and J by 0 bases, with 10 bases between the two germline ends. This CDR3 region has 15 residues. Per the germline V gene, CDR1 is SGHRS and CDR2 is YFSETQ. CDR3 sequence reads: CASSLGQIVSYEQYF. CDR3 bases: TGCGCCAGCAGCTTGGGGCAGATCGTCTCCTACGAGCAGTACTTC.

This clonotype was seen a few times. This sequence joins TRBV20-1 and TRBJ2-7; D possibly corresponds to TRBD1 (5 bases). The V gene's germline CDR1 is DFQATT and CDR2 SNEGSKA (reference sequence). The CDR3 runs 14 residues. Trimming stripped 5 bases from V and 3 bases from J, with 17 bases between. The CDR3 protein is CSASRSRANYEQYF. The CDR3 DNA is TGCAGTGCTTCGAGGTCCAGGGCCAACTACGAGCAGTACTTC.

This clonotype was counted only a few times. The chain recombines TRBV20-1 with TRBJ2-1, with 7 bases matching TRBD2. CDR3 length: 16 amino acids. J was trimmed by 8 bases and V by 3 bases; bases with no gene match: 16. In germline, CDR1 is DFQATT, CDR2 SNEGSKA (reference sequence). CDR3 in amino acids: CSARGIGGRGLYEQFF. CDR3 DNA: TGCAGTGCTAGGGGTATCGGCGGGAGAGGGCTCTATGAGCAGTTCTTC.

The CDR3 region is CASSLAGGLKRAYEQYF. The DNA of the CDR3 is TGTGCCAGCAGTTTAGCGGGAGGGTTAAAAAGGGCCTACGAGCAGTACTTC. This chain connects TRBV27 to TRBJ2-7; 9 nucleotides line up with TRBD2. The trim removed 2 bases at V and 2 bases at J, leaving 10 bases unmatched. CDR1 is MNHEY, CDR2 SMNVEV, per germline (reference sequence). The CDR3 consists of 17 residues.

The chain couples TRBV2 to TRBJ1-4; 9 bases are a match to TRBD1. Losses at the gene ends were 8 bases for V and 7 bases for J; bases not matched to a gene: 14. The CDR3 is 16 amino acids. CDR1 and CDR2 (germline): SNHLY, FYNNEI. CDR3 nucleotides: TGTGCCAGCGGGGGACAGGGTATGAAGGGAGGTGAAAAACTGTTTTTT. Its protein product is CASGGQGMKGGEKLFF.

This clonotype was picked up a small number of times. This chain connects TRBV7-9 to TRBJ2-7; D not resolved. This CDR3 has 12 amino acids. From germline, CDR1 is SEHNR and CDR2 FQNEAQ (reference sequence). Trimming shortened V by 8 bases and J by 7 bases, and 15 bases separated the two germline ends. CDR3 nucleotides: TGTGCCAGCGAACGGACGGCTGGGGAGCAGTACTTC. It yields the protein CASERTAGEQYF.

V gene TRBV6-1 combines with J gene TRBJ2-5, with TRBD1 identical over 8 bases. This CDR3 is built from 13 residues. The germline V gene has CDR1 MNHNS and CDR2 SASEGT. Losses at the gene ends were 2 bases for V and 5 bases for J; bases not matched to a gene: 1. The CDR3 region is CASSENRGETQYF. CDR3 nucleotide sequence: TGTGCCAGCAGTGAAAACAGGGGGGAGACCCAGTACTTC.

CDR3 nucleotides: TGTGCCAGCAGTGAAATGGACGACGAGCAGTACTTC. It specifies CASSEMDDEQYF. The V gene is TRBV6-2 or TRBV6-3, the J gene TRBJ2-7; D is unresolved. Germline assignment: CDR1 MNHEY and CDR2 SVGEGT. The CDR3 consists of 12 residues. Trimming left V 5 bases short and J 5 bases short, with 10 bases between.

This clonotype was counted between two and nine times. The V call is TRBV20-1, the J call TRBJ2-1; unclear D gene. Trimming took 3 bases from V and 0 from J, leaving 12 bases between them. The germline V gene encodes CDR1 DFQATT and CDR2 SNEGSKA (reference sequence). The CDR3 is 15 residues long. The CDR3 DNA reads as TGCAGTGCTAGTCTGGCGCGTCCCTCCTACAATGAGCAGTTCTTC. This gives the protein CSASLARPSYNEQFF.

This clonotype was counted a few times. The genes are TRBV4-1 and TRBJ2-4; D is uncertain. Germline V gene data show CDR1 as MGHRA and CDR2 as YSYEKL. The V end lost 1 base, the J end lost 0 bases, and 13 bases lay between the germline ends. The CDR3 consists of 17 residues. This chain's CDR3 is CASSQAWAPLAKNIQYF. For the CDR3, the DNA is TGCGCCAGCAGCCAAGCCTGGGCACCTCTAGCCAAAAACATTCAGTACTTC.

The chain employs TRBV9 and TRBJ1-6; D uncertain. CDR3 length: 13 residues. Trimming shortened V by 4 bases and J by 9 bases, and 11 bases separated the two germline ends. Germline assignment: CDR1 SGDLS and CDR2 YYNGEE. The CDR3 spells CASSPFDSSPLHF. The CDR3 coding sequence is TGTGCCAGCAGCCCCTTTGATAGTTCACCCCTCCACTTT.

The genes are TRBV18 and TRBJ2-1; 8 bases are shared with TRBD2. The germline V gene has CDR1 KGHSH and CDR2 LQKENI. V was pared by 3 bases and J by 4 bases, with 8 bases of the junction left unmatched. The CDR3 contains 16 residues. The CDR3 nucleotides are TGTGCCAGCTCACCTTTGGCTAGCGGGTCTTACAATGAGCAGTTCTTC. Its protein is CASSPLASGSYNEQFF.

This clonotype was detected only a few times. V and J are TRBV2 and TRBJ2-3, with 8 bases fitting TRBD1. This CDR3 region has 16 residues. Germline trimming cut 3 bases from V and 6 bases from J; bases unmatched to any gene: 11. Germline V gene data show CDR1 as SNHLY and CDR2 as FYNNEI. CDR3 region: CASSDGRGRLADTQYF. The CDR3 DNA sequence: TGTGCCAGCAGTGACGGCAGGGGGCGTCTCGCCGATACGCAGTATTTT.

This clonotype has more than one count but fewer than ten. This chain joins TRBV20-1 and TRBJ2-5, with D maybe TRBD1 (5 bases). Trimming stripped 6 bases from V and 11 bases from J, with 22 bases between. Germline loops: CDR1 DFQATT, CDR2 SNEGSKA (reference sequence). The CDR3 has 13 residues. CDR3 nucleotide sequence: TGCAGTGCCCAGAGGCCAGGGTGGGATGAGCAGTACTTC. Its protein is CSAQRPGWDEQYF.

The CDR3 protein is CASSEGRGVAEAFF. The DNA of the CDR3 is TGTGCCAGCAGTGAGGGCAGAGGGGTCGCTGAAGCTTTCTTT. The J gene is TRBJ1-1, the V gene TRBV2; a weak D match, TRBD1 (5 bases). The CDR3 has 14 residues. Germline V CDR1 and CDR2: SNHLY, FYNNEI. V lost 3 bases to trimming and J lost 6 bases, with 14 bases between them.

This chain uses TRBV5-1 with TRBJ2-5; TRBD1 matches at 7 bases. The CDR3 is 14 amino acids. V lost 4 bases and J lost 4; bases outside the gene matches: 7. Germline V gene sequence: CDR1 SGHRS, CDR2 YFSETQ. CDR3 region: CASSRWTGGETQYF. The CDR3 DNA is TGCGCCAGCAGCCGATGGACAGGCGGAGAGACCCAGTACTTC.

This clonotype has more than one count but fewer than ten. For the CDR3, the DNA is TGCGCCAGCAGCTCCGGGGGAATTGGAGAGACCCAGTACTTC. Translation: CASSSGGIGETQYF. This sequence joins TRBV5-1 and TRBJ2-5, with TRBD2 as a possible D gene (6 bases). The V gene's germline CDR1 is SGHRS and CDR2 YFSETQ. Between the trimmed V and J ends, which lost 3 bases and 4 bases, there was a span of 13 bases. This CDR3 region has 14 residues.

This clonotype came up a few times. The CDR3, as DNA: TGCAGTGCGAGCTTTTTAGCGGCCTATAGCACAGATACGCAGTATTTT. Translating it yields CSASFLAAYSTDTQYF. The chain employs TRBV20-1 and TRBJ2-3; a weak D match, TRBD2 (6 bases). This CDR3 is 16 amino acids long. CDR1 is DFQATT, CDR2 SNEGSKA, per germline (reference sequence). V was cut by 6 bases and J by 0 bases, with 19 bases left in between.

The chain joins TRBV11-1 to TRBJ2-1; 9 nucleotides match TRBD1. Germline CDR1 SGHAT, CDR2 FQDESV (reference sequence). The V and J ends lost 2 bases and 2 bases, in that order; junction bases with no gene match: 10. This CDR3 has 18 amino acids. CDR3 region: CASSLIYLRQGAYNEQFF. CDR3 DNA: TGTGCCAGCAGCTTAATTTATCTTAGACAGGGGGCCTACAATGAGCAGTTCTTC.